This T cell receptor (beta chain) emerged from a study of blood T cell repertoires in COVID-19 (dated by TCRdb to about 2020). About the full investigation: Samples from collaborators originated in the United States, Italy and Spain and spanned both the acute and convalescent phases of COVID-19. The prospective study material was composed of cDNA or gDNA derived from T cells, B-cell-depleted T cells, or PBMCs. The dataset comprised deeply sampled blood TCRbeta repertoires from subjects exposed to, actively infected with, or recovered from COVID-19. A freely available public database, intended as a resource for researchers studying the immune response to SARS-CoV-2, is where the repertoires were released. Samples came from the ongoing ImmuneRACE study (first 160 participants) plus 1,254 subjects from 6 global collaborators. A de-identified subject ID, COVID-19 status, age in years and sex were almost always included in the sample metadata. HLA class I and class II types, where available, came from metadata supplied by the sample provider rather than from assay-based typing. The paper's findings and limits, for the study overall: How much clinical and demographic metadata was included differed by source and by participant, and the metadata was provided uncurated.

In regard to this clone: Its antigen is not yet known. No per-base quality is available; no much larger clone lies one base away.

The CDR3 sequence holds 15 residues, the cysteine and phenylalanine included. Only the CDR3 region is kept as DNA, spanning 45 bases read in frame from base 1. The junction carries 18 bases between V and J, which are trimmed by 6 bases and 7 bases respectively. The germline V gene (reference sequence) supplies CDR1 LNHDA and CDR2 SQIVND. Collaborating institutions collected whole blood in K2EDTA tubes following their own protocols. For TCRbeta analysis, collaborator samples were shipped as frozen whole blood, as isolated PBMCs, or as DNA extracted from either sample type. The immunoSEQ Assay, a bias-controlled multiplex PCR, was used to amplify TCRbeta CDR3 regions from genomic DNA. The original methods were these. The number of nucleated cells in each sample was estimated by amplification of reference gene primers within the assay. To quantify the absolute abundance of each unique TCRbeta CDR3 rearrangement, sequence reads were collapsed and filtered. Productive Simpson clonality was computed per sample as the square root of Simpson's diversity index over productive rearrangements. What TCRdb holds here is the immuneACCESS table cut down to in-frame rearrangements. Part of the clones is not present; checked against another copy, under half of the missing clones reflect an unresolved V gene, and the others are unexplained. Clonal size and the V and J genes are those of that table, whereas D and trimming came from the DNA. Within this sample are 70,000 or so clones, with approximately 86% of them counted one time only. The ten top clones hold about an eighth of the sample.

This sequence uses TRBV19 and TRBJ2-2; TRBD1 is a weak D gene call, 5 bases matching. Specimen: peripheral blood. This receptor was taken from a woman aged 55-70 years with acute or convalescent COVID-19. The DNA sequence reads TGTGCCAGTAGCAAAGGAAGGGTCCAGGGCGGGGAGCTGTTTTTT. This translates into CASSKGRVQGGELFF. The full variable domain, with segments outside the CDR3 supplied by the reference TRBV19 and TRBJ2-2 proteins, appears as DGGITQSPKYLFRKEGQNVTLSCEQNLNHDAMYWYRQDPGQGLRLIYYSQIVNDFQKGDIAEGYSVSREKKESFPLTVTSAQKNPTAFYLCASSKGRVQGGELFFGEGSRLTVL.